This T cell receptor beta chain is drawn from a study of blood T cell repertoires in COVID-19. About the research overall: Acute and convalescent COVID-19 samples came from the United States, Italy and Spain. PBMCs, B-cell-depleted T cells, or T cells provided the cDNA or gDNA that made up the material.

In assigning cohorts, the study relied on participant-reported clinical history. The germline V gene has CDR1 MNHEY and CDR2 SVGEGT. The CDR3 extends over 14 amino acids. Unmatched junction bases numbered 8, after V lost 4 bases and J lost 10 bases. The repertoire was sequenced with immunoSEQ multiplex PCR; TCRdb's copy has only in-frame clones and lacks some. The table shows fewer than 250,000 clones, with around 80% occurring only once. The material sequenced was PBMCs or T cells enriched from blood (not recorded which). The chain couples TRBV6-2 or TRBV6-3 to TRBJ2-1; TRBD2 matches at 9 bases. The source is a woman aged 40-49 years with acute COVID-19. CDR3 DNA sequence: TGTGCCAGCAGTTTCTTAGCGGGAGTAGGAGAGCAGTTCTTC. Its protein is CASSFLAGVGEQFF.